A selection of T cell receptor beta chains follows, all from one sample in a study of blood T cell repertoires in COVID-19. Only in-frame clones appear in the TCRdb table, and some are missing; sequencing was by immunoSEQ multiplex PCR. Seen here are around 80,000 clones, about four fifths observed once, and the top ten hold roughly 12%. Sequenced material: peripheral blood. The source of these receptors is a man older than 75 with acute or convalescent COVID-19. Both conserved end residues are trimmed from each CDR3. D genes are given only for firm matches.

ASSLSQGEQY,10,TRBV27,.,TRBJ2-7
ASSDSRGGNYGYT,13,TRBV6-4,.,TRBJ1-2
ASSLTQGSYGYT,12,TRBV5-8,TRBD1,TRBJ1-2
ASMKGNYGYT,10,TRBV6-5,.,TRBJ1-2
ASSQGVGNTIY,11,TRBV14,.,TRBJ1-3
ASSLAVDGYT,10,TRBV7-9,.,TRBJ1-2
ASSSGGYQPQH,11,TRBV11-2,.,TRBJ1-5
ASSAYNLNSPLH,12,TRBV9,.,TRBJ1-6
ASSDQGASYGYT,12,TRBV11-1,TRBD1,TRBJ1-2
ASRPRARNEQF,11,TRBV5-1,.,TRBJ2-1
ASSQGTGREKLF,12,TRBV14,.,TRBJ1-4
ASTRSGGERETQY,13,TRBV19,TRBD2,TRBJ2-5
ATTSDRGPVSTNEKLF,16,TRBV24-1,TRBD1,TRBJ1-4
ASSPLTGQVVTGELF,15,TRBV5-1,TRBD1,TRBJ2-2
ASSRDRVGNEQY,12,TRBV5-1,TRBD1,TRBJ2-7
ASKRTGEAF,9,TRBV6-5,TRBD1,TRBJ1-1
ASSLAGDTQY,10,TRBV12-3/TRBV12-4,.,TRBJ2-3
ASSPGQGGYGYT,12,TRBV5-1,TRBD1,TRBJ1-2
SASSGQGDGYT,11,TRBV20-1,TRBD1,TRBJ1-2
ARRQGKEYGYT,11,TRBV10-3,TRBD1,TRBJ1-2
ASSVGGTGYEQY,12,TRBV9,TRBD1,TRBJ2-7
ASSARLGAPNEKLF,14,TRBV3-1/TRBV3-2,.,TRBJ1-4
SASHRTGTQETQY,13,TRBV20-1,TRBD1,TRBJ2-5
ASSLDFPGGKVF,12,TRBV5-5,.,TRBJ2-2
ASSPVGRALNYGYT,14,TRBV27,.,TRBJ1-2
AWSAPGTSQETQY,13,TRBV30,.,TRBJ2-5
ASSTDRGTEAF,11,TRBV6-5,TRBD1,TRBJ1-1
AISGADYGYT,10,TRBV10-3,.,TRBJ1-2
ASSPSPGSNQPQH,13,TRBV27,.,TRBJ1-5
ASSLNRGEKLF,11,TRBV5-8,TRBD1,TRBJ1-4
ASSLGGLAANEQF,13,TRBV11-3,TRBD2,TRBJ2-1
ASSWGGADDEQF,12,TRBV28,.,TRBJ2-1
ATSDSRLVVDTQY,13,TRBV24-1,.,TRBJ2-3
ASSPGQDISPLH,12,TRBV5-1,TRBD1,TRBJ1-6
ASSPTGGDSPKNIQY,15,TRBV18,TRBD2,TRBJ2-4
ASSSTPTGGVTEAF,14,TRBV5-1,TRBD1,TRBJ1-1
ASTAPGQMGAEAF,13,TRBV6-5,TRBD1,TRBJ1-1
ASSEDLGTPNQPQH,14,TRBV6-1,.,TRBJ1-5
ASSLAGGGGDEQF,13,TRBV7-8,.,TRBJ2-1
ASSWGRGGKETQY,13,TRBV27,TRBD2,TRBJ2-5
ASSFIAGGYQETQY,14,TRBV7-2,TRBD2,TRBJ2-5
ASSFQRGPYNEQF,13,TRBV7-3,TRBD2,TRBJ2-1
ASSQGQGPYEQY,12,TRBV14,TRBD1,TRBJ2-7
ASSLESRTEVS,11,TRBV5-4,.,TRBJ2-7
ASSLGSSGMDTQY,13,TRBV7-9,.,TRBJ2-3
ASSPGTDHYEQY,12,TRBV5-1,TRBD1,TRBJ2-7
ASSQGGRDREKTQY,14,TRBV3-1/TRBV3-2,TRBD1,TRBJ2-5
ASKRGGGGEAEAF,13,TRBV6-6,.,TRBJ1-1
ASSPDRGISGANVLT,15,TRBV11-2,TRBD1,TRBJ2-6
ASGSTRSSYNEQF,13,TRBV5-4,.,TRBJ2-1
ASRTTGGGYGYT,12,TRBV2,TRBD1,TRBJ1-2
ASERVQNGQGAF,12,TRBV6-5,TRBD1,TRBJ1-1
ASRADPGYGYT,11,TRBV2,.,TRBJ1-2